The 11 T cell receptor beta chains below all came from one sample that was sequenced in a study of CD8 T cells in Susac syndrome. It was with random hexamers that about 0.45 to 1 ug RNA was reverse transcribed. TCRdb re-derived calls from the immunoSEQ multiplex PCR reads in MiXCR, one entry per CDR3 protein. The sample consists of 90,000 to 110,000 distinct CDR3 sequences, 95% to 98% of them appearing once. Material: CD4+ T cells from PBMCs. The receptors originated from a human donor in good health.

This chain connects TRBV7-2 to TRBJ2-5, with D unclear. The CDR3 contains 14 residues. With 5 bases removed from V and 2 bases from J, the gap between germline ends came to 12 bases. Looked up from germline, CDR1 is SGHTA and CDR2 is FQGNSA. The CDR3 DNA reads TGTGCCAGCAGCCTCGCCCTGAGACAAGAGACCCAGTACTTC. It specifies CASSLALRQETQYF. The variable domain in full, completed from reference TRBV7-2 and TRBJ2-5, reads GAGVSQSPSNKVTEKGKDVELRCDPISGHTALYWYRQSLGQGLEFLIYFQGNSAPDKSGLPSDRFSAERTGGSVSTLTIQRTQQEDSAVYLCASSLALRQETQYFGPGTRLLVL.

The chain has TRBV2 and TRBJ1-2; D perhaps matches TRBD1 (6 bases). The length of the CDR3 is 13 residues. The V gene's germline CDR1 is SNHLY and CDR2 FYNNEI. V lost 4 bases to trimming and J lost 8 bases, with 14 bases between them. The CDR3: CASSGQGTPGYTF. The CDR3 DNA reads TGTGCCAGCAGTGGGCAGGGGACGCCGGGCTACACCTTC.

V gene TRBV10-3 combines with J gene TRBJ2-3; D call uncertain. Germline lookup yields CDR1 ENHRY and CDR2 SYGVKD. Trimming took 6 bases from V and 2 from J, leaving 12 bases between them. The length of the CDR3 is 14 residues. The CDR3 region is CAIRSDASTDTQYF. CDR3 coding DNA: TGTGCCATCAGAAGTGACGCCTCCACAGATACGCAGTATTTT.

The chain uses TRBV4-2 and TRBJ2-6; D tentatively reads TRBD1 or TRBD2 (6 bases each). Germline CDR1 LGHNA, CDR2 YNFKEQ. V was pared by 1 base and J by 2 bases, with 12 bases between. The CDR3 is made up of 17 amino acids. CDR3 nucleotides: TGTGCCAGCAGCCAAGGGGGGGCGGCGGCTGGGGCCAACGTCCTGACTTTC. As protein: CASSQGGAAAGANVLTF.

The chain combines TRBV6-2 or TRBV6-3 with TRBJ2-1, with TRBD2 matching over 9 bases. This CDR3 region has 15 residues. Trimming took 4 bases from V and 7 from J; bases not matched to a gene: 8. From germline, CDR1 is MNHEY and CDR2 SVGEGT. This CDR3 is CASSFRGLAQNEQFF. CDR3 DNA: TGTGCCAGCAGTTTCCGGGGACTAGCTCAAAATGAGCAGTTCTTC.

The table lists this clonotype with a count of one. The V and J genes are TRBV4-3 and TRBJ1-1, with D unresolved. Per the germline V gene, CDR1 is LGHNA and CDR2 is YSLEER. V was cut by 4 bases and J by 0 bases, with 6 bases left in between. The CDR3 contains 13 residues. The CDR3: CASSRVVNTEAFF. Written as DNA, the CDR3 is TGCGCCAGCAGCCGAGTAGTGAACACTGAAGCTTTCTTT.

V is TRBV29-1 and J is TRBJ1-2; D gene ambiguous. The V end was cut by 5 bases, the J end by 2 bases, with 9 bases between. The germline CDR1 and CDR2 sequences are SQVTM and ANQGSEA. The CDR3 runs to 12 residues. The CDR3, as DNA: TGCAGCGTTTCGACACAGAACTATGGCTACACCTTC. It codes for CSVSTQNYGYTF.

The sample holds one count of this clonotype. This sequence joins TRBV5-6 and TRBJ2-2; a weak D match, TRBD1 (5 bases). Trimming cost V 6 bases and J 5 bases, with 20 bases left between them. Germline CDR1 reads SGHDT; CDR2 reads YYEEEE. The length of the CDR3 is 16 residues. The CDR3 reads CASTTLGAGKTGELFF. The DNA for the CDR3 is TGTGCCAGCACCACCCTAGGAGCAGGGAAAACCGGGGAGCTGTTTTTT.

The chain employs TRBV27 and TRBJ2-7; D remains ambiguous. CDR1 and CDR2 (germline): MNHEY, SMNVEV (reference sequence). V was cut by 3 bases and J by 2 bases, with 11 bases left in between. CDR3 length: 14 residues. CDR3 in amino acids: CASSLTLPPYEQYF. CDR3 sequence (DNA): TGTGCCAGCAGTTTGACTCTTCCCCCCTACGAGCAGTACTTC.

The gene calls are TRBV29-1 and TRBJ2-7; D might be TRBD1 or TRBD2, each matching 6 bases. V was shortened by 7 bases and J by 6 bases, with 19 bases between the two germline ends. Germline CDR1 is SQVTM and CDR2 is ANQGSEA. The CDR3 length is 13 residues. This chain's CDR3 is CSALRGDLREQYF. CDR3 nucleotide sequence: TGCAGCGCGCTTAGGGGGGACCTCCGCGAGCAGTACTTC.

J is TRBJ2-7 and V is TRBV28; 8 nucleotides agree with TRBD1. The CDR3 extends over 16 amino acids. Unmatched junction bases numbered 14, after V lost 5 bases and J lost 5 bases. Germline-derived CDR1 and CDR2 are MDHEN and SYDVKM. CDR3 protein: CASSPSVRTGSNEQYF. CDR3 in DNA: TGTGCCAGCAGTCCCTCGGTTCGGACAGGGTCGAACGAGCAGTACTTC.